The 5 T cell receptor beta chains reported below all come from one sample, sequenced in a study of blood T cell repertoires in COVID-19 (dated by TCRdb to 2020 to 2022). The library came from the immunoSEQ multiplex PCR assay. TCRdb carries this immuneACCESS record with in-frame sequences only. Its versions omit some clonotypes, under half of them owing to an unresolved V gene in the studies checked, with the rest unexplained. For this sample there are around 100,000 clones; more than 80% appear just once. The top ten constitute less than 3% of the sample. Source material: peripheral blood. All receptors derive from a man in his fifties with COVID-19, enrolled during active disease.

CDR3 sequence reads: CASSIDVRGTVHNEKLFF. As DNA, the CDR3 is TGTGCCAGTAGTATAGATGTTCGGGGGACGGTGCATAATGAAAAACTGTTTTTT. This chain links TRBV19 with TRBJ1-4; D possibly corresponds to TRBD1 (5 bases). The V and J ends lost 0 bases and 4 bases respectively, with 18 bases between them. The CDR3 length is 18 residues. The germline CDR1 and CDR2 sequences are LNHDA and SQIVND (reference sequence). Full variable domain (outside the CDR3, taken from reference TRBV19 and TRBJ1-4): DGGITQSPKYLFRKEGQNVTLSCEQNLNHDAMYWYRQDPGQGLRLIYYSQIVNDFQKGDIAEGYSVSREKKESFPLTVTSAQKNPTAFYLCASSIDVRGTVHNEKLFFGSGTQLSVL.

This chain links TRBV20-1 with TRBJ2-7, with TRBD1 matching 9 bases. The CDR3 consists of 14 residues. Germline V CDR1 and CDR2: DFQATT, SNEGSKA (reference sequence). V shed 3 bases and J 1 base; nucleotides not matched to a gene: 4. The CDR3 reads CSASGTGQSYEQYF. The CDR3 DNA reads as TGCAGTGCTAGTGGGACAGGGCAATCCTACGAGCAGTACTTC.

The chain links TRBV28 to TRBJ2-1; 7 bases agree with TRBD1. Looked up from germline, CDR1 is MDHEN and CDR2 is SYDVKM. With V trimmed by 8 bases and J by 1 base, 5 bases remained unmatched. This CDR3 region has 14 residues. The CDR3 here is CASHDRVSYNEQFF. In nucleotides, the CDR3 is TGTGCCAGCCACGACAGGGTGTCCTACAATGAGCAGTTCTTC.

V is TRBV19 and J is TRBJ1-1; no firm D call. Germline CDR1 LNHDA, CDR2 SQIVND (reference sequence). The CDR3 is made up of 14 amino acids. V was shortened by 5 bases and J by 11 bases, with 21 bases between the two germline ends. CDR3 coding DNA: TGTGCCAGTAGTTTCTCCGGGATCTTAAGAGGGGCTTTCTTT. It yields the protein CASSFSGILRGAFF.

V is TRBV7-9 and J is TRBJ2-2; TRBD2 is a possible D gene (6 bases). The CDR3 has 15 amino acids. Germline assignment: CDR1 SEHNR and CDR2 FQNEAQ (reference sequence). Trimming pared 7 bases from V and 0 bases from J, leaving 12 bases between. CDR3 sequence (DNA): TGTGCCAGCATCAGCGGGCCTGCGAACACCGGGGAGCTGTTTTTT. Protein: CASISGPANTGELFF.